Included here is one T cell receptor beta chain sequence, with context. Its antigen is as yet unknown. The data originate from a study of Graves' ophthalmopathy and Graves' hyperthyroidism. Study-wide findings and caveats: The model predicted ophthalmopathy progression with roughly 70% sensitivity and 72% to 85% specificity.

RNA transcripts were the source from which TCR beta CDR3 regions were amplified. Second-round multiplex PCR followed a first-round RT-PCR using HTBI primers. TCRdb independently ran MiXCR on the multiplex PCR reads; one entry per CDR3 protein. The sample comprises approximately 150,000 distinct CDR3 sequences, approximately 40% of which are singletons, and approximately 8.9% rests with the top ten. Orbital computed tomography, together with clinical symptoms, serum thyroxine, TRAb and thyroid ultrasound, was used for diagnosis. V was pared by 1 base and J by 0 bases, with 8 bases of the junction left unmatched. The CDR3 has 17 residues.

The sequenced sample consisted of peripheral blood. This chain uses TRBV12-3 or TRBV12-4 with TRBJ2-7, with 8 bases aligning to TRBD1. The sequence was obtained from a man younger than 45 with Graves' ophthalmopathy. The CDR3 region is CASSLEFPGTGSYEQYF. The DNA of the CDR3 is TGTGCCAGCAGTTTAGAATTTCCCGGGACAGGCTCCTACGAGCAGTACTTC.